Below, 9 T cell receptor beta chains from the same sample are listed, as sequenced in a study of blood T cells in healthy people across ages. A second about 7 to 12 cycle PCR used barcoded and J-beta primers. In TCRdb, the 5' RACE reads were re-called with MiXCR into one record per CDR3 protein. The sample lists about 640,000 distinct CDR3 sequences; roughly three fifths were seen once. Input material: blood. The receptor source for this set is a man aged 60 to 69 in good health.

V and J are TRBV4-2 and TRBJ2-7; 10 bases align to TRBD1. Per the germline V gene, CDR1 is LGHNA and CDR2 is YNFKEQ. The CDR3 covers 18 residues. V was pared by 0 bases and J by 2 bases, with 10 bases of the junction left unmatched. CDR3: CASSQELGGTGVPYEQYF. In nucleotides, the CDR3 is TGTGCCAGCAGCCAAGAGTTAGGCGGGACAGGGGTACCCTACGAGCAGTACTTC.

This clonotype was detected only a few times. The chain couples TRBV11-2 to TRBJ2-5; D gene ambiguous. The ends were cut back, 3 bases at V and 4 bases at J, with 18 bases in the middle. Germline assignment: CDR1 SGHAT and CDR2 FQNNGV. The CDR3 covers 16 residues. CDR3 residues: CASSLGPGVGLETQYF. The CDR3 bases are TGTGCCAGCAGCTTGGGCCCTGGGGTAGGGTTAGAGACCCAGTACTTC.

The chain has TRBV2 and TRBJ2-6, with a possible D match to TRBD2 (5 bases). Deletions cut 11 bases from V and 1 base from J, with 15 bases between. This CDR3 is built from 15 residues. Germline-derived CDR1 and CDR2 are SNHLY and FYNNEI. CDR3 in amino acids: CAESEERSGANVLTF. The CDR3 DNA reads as TGTGCCGAATCCGAGGAGCGGTCTGGGGCCAACGTCCTGACTTTC.

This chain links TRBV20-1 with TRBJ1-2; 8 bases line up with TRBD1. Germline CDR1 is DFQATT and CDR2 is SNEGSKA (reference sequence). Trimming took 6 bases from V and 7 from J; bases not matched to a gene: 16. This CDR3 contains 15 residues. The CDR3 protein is CSARRPGQGDSGYTF. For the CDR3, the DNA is TGCAGTGCCCGCCGTCCCGGACAGGGAGACTCTGGCTACACCTTC.

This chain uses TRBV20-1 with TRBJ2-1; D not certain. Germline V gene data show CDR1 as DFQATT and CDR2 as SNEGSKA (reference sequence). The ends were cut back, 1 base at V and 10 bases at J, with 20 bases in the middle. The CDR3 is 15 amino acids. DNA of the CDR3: TGCAGTGCTAGAGGCCACCGTCGGGCCCCGGAGGAGCAGTTCTTC. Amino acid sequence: CSARGHRRAPEEQFF.

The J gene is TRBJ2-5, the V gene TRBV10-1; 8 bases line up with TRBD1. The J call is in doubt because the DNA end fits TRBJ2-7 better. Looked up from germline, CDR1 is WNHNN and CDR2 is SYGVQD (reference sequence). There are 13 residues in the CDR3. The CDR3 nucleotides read TGCGCCAGCAGTGTGACAGGGGAGCACGAGCAGTACTTC. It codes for CASSVTGEHEQYF.

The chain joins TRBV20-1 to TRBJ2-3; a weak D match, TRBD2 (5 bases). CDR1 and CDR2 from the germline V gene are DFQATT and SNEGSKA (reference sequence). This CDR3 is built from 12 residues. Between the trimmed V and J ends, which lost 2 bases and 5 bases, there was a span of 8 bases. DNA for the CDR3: TGCAGTGCTAGACCAGGACTAGATACGCAGTATTTT. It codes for CSARPGLDTQYF.

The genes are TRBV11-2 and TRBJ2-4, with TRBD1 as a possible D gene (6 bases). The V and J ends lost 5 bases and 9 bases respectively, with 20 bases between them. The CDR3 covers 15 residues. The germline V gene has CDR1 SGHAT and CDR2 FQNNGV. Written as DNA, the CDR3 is TGTGCCAGCAGCCCCCGGGACAAGGGTAATGGCATTCAGTACTTC. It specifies CASSPRDKGNGIQYF.

This CDR3 is CSARKAGGDYGYTF. DNA for the CDR3: TGCAGTGCTAGAAAGGCAGGGGGGGACTATGGCTACACCTTC. The rearrangement uses TRBV20-1 and TRBJ1-2; 7 bases agree with TRBD1. With 2 bases clipped from V and 3 bases from J, the junction kept 6 bases outside the gene matches. The CDR3 sequence is 14 residues long. CDR1 DFQATT and CDR2 SNEGSKA come from the germline V gene (reference sequence).